One and the same sample provided the 14 T cell receptor beta chains below, sequenced in a study of vaccination effects on CD4 cells after COVID-19. Antigen specificity for these receptors is unknown. Data came from immunoSEQ multiplex PCR; TCRdb stores just in-frame clones and leaves some out. The sample lists 50,000 to 70,000 clones; 72% were seen once. Isolation of CD4+ T cells took place after 10 to 11 days of culture. Sequenced here: CD4+ T cells from PBMCs cultured without peptide, sampled before COVID-19 vaccination. All receptors come from a human donor who had a prior SARS-CoV-2 infection.

The chain is built from TRBV5-1 and TRBJ2-7; D ambiguous. CDR3 length: 16 amino acids. Germline assignment: CDR1 SGHRS and CDR2 YFSETQ. V was shortened by 4 bases and J by 4 bases, with 21 bases between the two germline ends. CDR3 nucleotide sequence: TGCGCCAGCAGCCCAGAAGGTAGGACCTCGGTTTACGAGCAGTACTTC. Its translation: CASSPEGRTSVYEQYF.

The chain is built from TRBV18 and TRBJ2-6, with no clear D. There are 15 residues in the CDR3. Germline CDR1 KGHSH, CDR2 LQKENI. V lost 4 bases and J 4 bases, leaving 11 bases between the germline ends. CDR3 bases: TGTGCCAGCTCACAGCTTTATGGGGGGGCCAACGTCCTGACTTTC. Its protein product is CASSQLYGGANVLTF.

The chain combines TRBV10-3 with TRBJ2-7; 7 bases line up with TRBD2. There are 13 residues in the CDR3. Losses at the gene ends were 8 bases for V and 2 bases for J; bases not matched to a gene: 6. CDR1 ENHRY and CDR2 SYGVKD come from the germline V gene. CDR3 DNA sequence: TGTGCCATCTCGAGCGGGGCCGCCTACGAGCAGTACTTC. Its translation: CAISSGAAYEQYF.

The V and J genes are TRBV12-3 or TRBV12-4 and TRBJ1-1; D ambiguous. Trimming took off 7 bases at V and 11 bases at J, with 17 bases between the two ends. CDR3 length: 12 residues. This CDR3 reads CASNILGSPAFF. CDR3 in DNA: TGTGCCAGCAATATATTGGGGTCCCCGGCTTTCTTT.

This clone has only one observation. The chain recombines TRBV21-1 with TRBJ2-7; TRBD2, the table's D call, was not compared with the DNA. TRBV21-1 is given as a pseudogene. The CDR3 runs to 14 residues. The DNA of the CDR3 is TGTGCCAGTATCCGACTAGCGGGAGATCCCGAGCAGTACTTC. Protein: CASIRLAGDPEQYF.

On this clone: The sample contains more than one DNA sequence encoding this CDR3. V and J are TRBV18 and TRBJ1-2, with D unclear. This CDR3 comprises 13 residues. V was shortened by 2 bases and J by 1 base, with 5 bases between the two germline ends. Germline assignment: CDR1 KGHSH and CDR2 LQKENI. CDR3 in amino acids: CASSPGDNYGYTF. CDR3 nucleotide sequence: TGTGCCAGCTCACCAGGCGATAACTATGGCTACACCTTC.

The chain uses TRBV5-6 and TRBJ1-2; no firm D call. The CDR3 covers 13 residues. Trimming took 4 bases from V and 5 from J, leaving 12 bases between them. Germline assignment: CDR1 SGHDT and CDR2 YYEEEE. In DNA form, the CDR3 reads TGTGCCAGCAGCCGACGGAACTATTATGGCTACACCTTC. It codes for CASSRRNYYGYTF.

This rearrangement joins TRBV27 to TRBJ2-5, with 9 nucleotides matching TRBD1. Losses at the gene ends were 7 bases for V and 5 bases for J; bases not matched to a gene: 11. Germline CDR1 reads MNHEY; CDR2 reads SMNVEV (reference sequence). The CDR3 loop spans 15 amino acids. The CDR3 here is CASNRGQGRWETQYF. CDR3 DNA sequence: TGTGCCAGCAACCGGGGACAGGGAAGGTGGGAGACCCAGTACTTC.

This clone was seen a handful of times. The gene calls are TRBV7-9 and TRBJ1-1; D unresolved. Per the germline V gene, CDR1 is SEHNR and CDR2 is FQNEAQ (reference sequence). Trimming took 1 base from V and 1 from J, leaving 10 bases between them. The length of the CDR3 is 15 residues. The CDR3 DNA sequence: TGTGCCAGCAGCTTAGTCATTTCTGGGAACACTGAAGCTTTCTTT. It encodes CASSLVISGNTEAFF. Variable domain in full (rest from reference TRBV7-9 and TRBJ1-1): DTGVSQNPRHKITKRGQNVTFRCDPISEHNRLYWYRQTLGQGPEFLTYFQNEAQLEKSRLLSDRFSAERPKGSFSTLEIQRTEQGDSAMYLCASSLVISGNTEAFFGQGTRLTVV.

This rearrangement joins TRBV14 to TRBJ1-2; no reliable D call. V shed 4 bases and J shed 0 bases, with 15 bases lying between them. Germline assignment: CDR1 SGHDN and CDR2 FVKESK. This CDR3 has 16 residues. The CDR3 is CASSPEGARANYGYTF. The CDR3 coding sequence is TGTGCCAGCAGCCCCGAAGGTGCCCGAGCTAACTATGGCTACACCTTC. The full variable domain, in which reference TRBV14 and TRBJ1-2 provide the parts outside the CDR3, is EAGVTQFPSHSVIEKGQTVTLRCDPISGHDNLYWYRRVMGKEIKFLLHFVKESKQDESGMPNNRFLAERTGGTYSTLKVQPAELEDSGVYFCASSPEGARANYGYTFGSGTRLTVV.

This CDR3 is CASSQVWGAGEKLFF. The CDR3 region has the DNA TGTGCCAGCAGCCAAGTGTGGGGGGCTGGTGAAAAACTGTTTTTT. The chain carries TRBV3-1 (or the pseudogene TRBV3-2) and TRBJ1-4; D possibly corresponds to TRBD1 (6 bases). V was pared by 1 base and J by 7 bases, with 13 bases between. The CDR3 has 15 amino acids. Germline V lookup: CDR1 LGHDT, CDR2 YNNKEL (reference sequence).

The chain carries TRBV6-2 or TRBV6-3 and TRBJ2-7; no firm D call. Germline lookup yields CDR1 MNHEY and CDR2 SVGEGT. The V and J ends lost 2 bases and 6 bases respectively, with 14 bases between them. The CDR3 loop spans 14 amino acids. CDR3 coding DNA: TGTGCCAGCAGTTACCGGGTATGGGTGCGCGAGCAGTACTTC. The encoded protein is CASSYRVWVREQYF.

The V gene is TRBV19, the J gene TRBJ1-5; tentative D call: TRBD1 (5 bases). Germline CDR1 LNHDA, CDR2 SQIVND (reference sequence). Trimming removed 9 bases from V and 6 bases from J, with 15 bases in between. CDR3 size: 13 residues. As DNA, the CDR3 is TGTGCCAGCCCATCAGGGAGGATTCAGCCCCAGCATTTT. It is translated as CASPSGRIQPQHF.

This chain links TRBV3-1 (or the pseudogene TRBV3-2) with TRBJ2-5, with 8 nucleotides matching TRBD1. J gave up 13 bases and V 4 bases, and 26 bases lay outside the gene matches. The CDR3 loop spans 18 amino acids. Per the germline V gene, CDR1 is LGHDT and CDR2 is YNNKEL (reference sequence). The CDR3 sequence is CASSPYQGASPSLRAGYF. The CDR3 DNA sequence: TGTGCCAGCAGCCCGTATCAGGGGGCCAGCCCTTCCCTCAGGGCTGGGTACTTC.